Following are 15 T cell receptor beta chains from one sample sequenced in a study of cytomegalovirus exposure and HLA in healthy donors. The PCR used 60 Vbeta and 13 Jbeta primers. Produced via immunoSEQ multiplex PCR; TCRdb's table is partial and in-frame only. The sample gives almost 200,000 clones, around 79% of which show up once; approximately 4.4% is in the top ten. What was sequenced was PBMCs. The receptors were sampled from a woman in her twenties or thirties in good health and CMV-seropositive.

The CDR3 here is CASSSPGTGTYEQYF. CDR3 sequence (DNA): TGTGCCAGCAGCAGTCCCGGGACAGGGACCTACGAGCAGTACTTC. This chain connects TRBV11-2 to TRBJ2-7; 9 bases are a match to TRBD1. CDR1 and CDR2 from the germline V gene are SGHAT and FQNNGV. Trimming removed 5 bases from V and 2 bases from J; junction bases left unmatched: 7. The CDR3 covers 15 residues.

The V call is TRBV15, the J call TRBJ2-3; D is possibly TRBD1 (6 bases). Trimming left V 0 bases short and J 2 bases short, with 18 bases between. The germline CDR1 and CDR2 sequences are LNHNV and YYDKDF (reference sequence). This CDR3 region has 18 residues. CDR3 nucleotides: TGTGCCACCAGCAGAGATAGGCGAAGGGGGATATTCACAGATACGCAGTATTTT. This translates into CATSRDRRRGIFTDTQYF.

The rearrangement links TRBV29-1 to TRBJ2-2, with D possibly being TRBD2 (6 bases). CDR3 length: 13 amino acids. CDR1 is SQVTM, CDR2 ANQGSEA, per germline. The ends were cut back, 8 bases at V and 8 bases at J, with 18 bases in the middle. The CDR3 DNA is TGCAGCTCCCAAGGCGGGGTGGTTGGGGAGCTGTTTTTT. Translating it yields CSSQGGVVGELFF.

The CDR3, as DNA: TGCGCCAGCAGCCAAGAGAGCGGGACTAGCGGGGGTTCCCTCTACAATGAGCAGTTCTTC. Translated: CASSQESGTSGGSLYNEQFF. The V and J genes are TRBV4-3 and TRBJ2-1; 14 nucleotides match TRBD2. Germline loops: CDR1 LGHNA, CDR2 YSLEER. V was clipped by 0 bases and J by 3 bases; unmatched bases: 10. This CDR3 spans 20 amino acids.

The chain combines TRBV4-3 with TRBJ1-5; D is perhaps TRBD1 (5 bases). The CDR3 is 13 residues long. V was pared by 3 bases and J by 6 bases, with 9 bases between. CDR1 and CDR2 from the germline V gene are LGHNA and YSLEER. As DNA, the CDR3 is TGCGCCAGCAGCCACCACAGGCTTCAGCCCCAGCATTTT. Its translation: CASSHHRLQPQHF.

The rearrangement uses TRBV5-5 and TRBJ2-7; D uncertain. Germline V gene data show CDR1 as SGHKS and CDR2 as YYEKEE (reference sequence). The CDR3 runs to 13 residues. The germline V and J ends were trimmed by 0 bases and 0 bases, with 4 bases remaining between them. This chain's CDR3 is CASSLVSSYEQYF. CDR3 DNA sequence: TGTGCCAGCAGCTTGGTCAGCTCCTACGAGCAGTACTTC.

The chain recombines TRBV20-1 with TRBJ2-3; possibly TRBD1 for D (5 bases). The CDR3 covers 11 residues. V dropped 8 bases and J dropped 1 base, with 7 bases sitting between them. CDR1 and CDR2 from the germline V gene are DFQATT and SNEGSKA (reference sequence). DNA of the CDR3: TGCAGTCTCAGGGGCACAGATACGCAGTATTTT. This gives the protein CSLRGTDTQYF.

The rearrangement links TRBV4-3 to TRBJ1-2, with no clear D. CDR3 length: 15 residues. V shed 1 base and J shed 4 bases, with 13 bases lying between them. The germline CDR1 and CDR2 sequences are LGHNA and YSLEER. CDR3 coding DNA: TGCGCCAGCAGCCAAGTATCGGGGTCCGTCTATGGCTACACCTTC. As protein: CASSQVSGSVYGYTF.

The chain has TRBV19 and TRBJ1-3; a possible D gene is TRBD1 (5 bases). Per germline, CDR1 LNHDA and CDR2 SQIVND (reference sequence). Deletions cut 7 bases from V and 3 bases from J, with 10 bases between. The CDR3 spans 13 residues. The CDR3 sequence is CASTQDSGNTIYF. In DNA, the CDR3 is TGTGCCAGTACACAGGATAGTGGAAACACCATATATTTT. Using reference TRBV19 and TRBJ1-3 for the parts outside the CDR3, the full variable domain is DGGITQSPKYLFRKEGQNVTLSCEQNLNHDAMYWYRQDPGQGLRLIYYSQIVNDFQKGDIAEGYSVSREKKESFPLTVTSAQKNPTAFYLCASTQDSGNTIYFGEGSWLTVV.

This clone showed up just a few times. This CDR3 is missing its conserved last phenylalanine or tryptophan, likely due to a read error. The DNA is left out, because the CDR3 cannot be placed on it with certainty; the CDR3 is given as TCRdb lists it. V usage is TRBV6-5 and J usage is TRBJ1-3; TRBD1 is taken as the D call from the table, unchecked against the DNA. A total of 14 residues make up the CDR3, ends included. The V gene's germline CDR1 is MNHEY and CDR2 SVGAGI. The CDR3 spells CASRETGANSELYP.

This chain joins TRBV9 and TRBJ2-1; 9 nucleotides line up with TRBD1. The CDR3 spans 14 residues. Trimming removed 5 bases from V and 10 bases from J; junction bases left unmatched: 10. CDR1 is SGDLS, CDR2 YYNGEE, per germline. CDR3 protein: CASSVTRTGVEQFF. DNA for the CDR3: TGTGCCAGCAGTGTGACTCGGACAGGGGTCGAGCAGTTCTTC.

This rearrangement joins TRBV12-1 to TRBJ1-1; TRBD1 is taken as the D call from the table, unchecked against the DNA. TRBV12-1 is reported as a pseudogene. The CDR3 contains 16 residues. CDR3 residues: CASSQGRGHINTEAFF. The CDR3 bases are TGTGCCAGCAGCCAAGGCCGGGGACACATAAACACTGAAGCTTTCTTT.

The chain employs TRBV11-2 and TRBJ1-6, with D possibly matching TRBD1 (6 bases). CDR1 is SGHAT, CDR2 FQNNGV, per germline. There are 13 residues in the CDR3. The V and J ends lost 8 bases and 8 bases respectively, with 13 bases between them. CDR3 protein: CASGRGSDSPLHF. DNA of the CDR3: TGTGCCAGCGGCAGGGGCTCTGATTCACCCCTCCACTTT.

This chain uses TRBV2 with TRBJ2-7; a possible D gene is TRBD1 (6 bases). The germline V gene has CDR1 SNHLY and CDR2 FYNNEI. This CDR3 has 15 amino acids. V lost 3 bases and J 2 bases, leaving 14 bases between the germline ends. CDR3 bases: TGTGCCAGCAGTGATCCTCGGGGACACACCTACGAGCAGTACTTC. This encodes CASSDPRGHTYEQYF.

This rearrangement joins TRBV29-1 to TRBJ2-7; maybe TRBD1 (5 bases). Germline V gene sequence: CDR1 SQVTM, CDR2 ANQGSEA. The germline V and J ends were trimmed by 1 base and 0 bases, with 10 bases remaining between them. The CDR3 is 14 residues long. The CDR3 here is CSVEVAGISYEQYF. The CDR3 nucleotides read TGCAGCGTTGAAGTTGCAGGGATCTCCTACGAGCAGTACTTC.